The present T cell receptor beta chain was sequenced within a study of blood T cell repertoires in COVID-19. The CDR3 covers 12 residues. V was clipped by 6 bases and J by 5 bases, with 7 bases between them. Germline-derived CDR1 and CDR2 are LGHDT and YNNKEL (reference sequence). Assay: immunoSEQ multiplex PCR; the TCRdb copy retains only in-frame clones and omits some. The table includes 200,000 to 250,000 clones, approximately 88% detected once. V and J are TRBV3-1 (or the pseudogene TRBV3-2) and TRBJ1-4; no firm D call. The specimen sequenced was peripheral blood. The clonotype comes from a man aged 55 to 70 who had recovered from COVID-19. The CDR3 bases are TGTGCCAGCAGGGGCGGGAATGAAAAACTGTTTTTT. It codes for CASRGGNEKLFF.